The following is a T cell receptor beta chain sequence with its context. The authors enriched total CD8+ T cells by negative magnetic separation. Sequencing libraries of TCR beta were made by UMI-labeled 5' RACE. The authors' processing: Within each TCR beta library, functional CDR3 beta clonotypes numbered between about 2,600 and 20,000. TCRdb reprocessed the 5' RACE reads; each CDR3 protein has one entry and no DNA is given. The authors' filters were not applied to this entry. The sample yields approximately 5,700 distinct CDR3 sequences, of which the top ten take up about 17%. This sample is part of a study of human CD8 memory T cell subsets. This TCR derives from a human donor in good health. The sample consisted of CD8+ T cells from PBMCs.

CDR3 residues: CASSLDSPTDTQYF. This chain joins TRBV5-5 and TRBJ2-3. The CDR3 sequence is 14 residues long. Germline values: CDR1 SGHKS, CDR2 YYEKEE (reference sequence).